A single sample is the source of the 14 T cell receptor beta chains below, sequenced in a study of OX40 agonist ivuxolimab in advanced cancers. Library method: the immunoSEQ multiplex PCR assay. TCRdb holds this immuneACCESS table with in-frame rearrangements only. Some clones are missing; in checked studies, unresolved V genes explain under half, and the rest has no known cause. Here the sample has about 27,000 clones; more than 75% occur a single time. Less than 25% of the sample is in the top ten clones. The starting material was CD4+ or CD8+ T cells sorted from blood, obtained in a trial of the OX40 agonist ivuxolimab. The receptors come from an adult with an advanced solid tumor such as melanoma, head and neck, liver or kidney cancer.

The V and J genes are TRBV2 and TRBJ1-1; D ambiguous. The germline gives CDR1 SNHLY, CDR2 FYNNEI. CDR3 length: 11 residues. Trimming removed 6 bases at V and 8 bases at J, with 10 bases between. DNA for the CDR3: TGTGCCAGCAGCTTGACTTTGGAAGCTTTCTTT. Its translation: CASSLTLEAFF.

The CDR3 loop is CASTPGTSGTDTQYF. CDR3 bases: TGTGCCAGCACCCCCGGGACTAGCGGAACAGATACGCAGTATTTT. The chain links TRBV6-1 to TRBJ2-3; 11 bases align to TRBD2. This CDR3 is 15 amino acids long. From germline, CDR1 is MNHNS and CDR2 SASEGT. Trimming took 7 bases from V and 3 from J; bases not matched to a gene: 6.

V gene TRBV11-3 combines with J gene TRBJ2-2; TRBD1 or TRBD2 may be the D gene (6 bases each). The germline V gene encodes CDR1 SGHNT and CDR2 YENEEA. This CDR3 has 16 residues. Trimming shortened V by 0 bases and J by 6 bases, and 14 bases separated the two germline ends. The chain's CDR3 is CASSLEVGGRPGELFF. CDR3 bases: TGTGCCAGCAGCTTAGAGGTTGGGGGGCGCCCCGGGGAGCTGTTTTTT.

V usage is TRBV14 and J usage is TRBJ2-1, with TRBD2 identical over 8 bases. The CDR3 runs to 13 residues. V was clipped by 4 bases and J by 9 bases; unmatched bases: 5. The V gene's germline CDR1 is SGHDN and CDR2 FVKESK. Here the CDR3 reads CASSRWTSSEQFF. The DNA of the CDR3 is TGTGCCAGCAGCCGTTGGACTAGCAGTGAGCAGTTCTTC. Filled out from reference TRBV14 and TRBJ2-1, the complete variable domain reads EAGVTQFPSHSVIEKGQTVTLRCDPISGHDNLYWYRRVMGKEIKFLLHFVKESKQDESGMPNNRFLAERTGGTYSTLKVQPAELEDSGVYFCASSRWTSSEQFFGPGTRLTVL.

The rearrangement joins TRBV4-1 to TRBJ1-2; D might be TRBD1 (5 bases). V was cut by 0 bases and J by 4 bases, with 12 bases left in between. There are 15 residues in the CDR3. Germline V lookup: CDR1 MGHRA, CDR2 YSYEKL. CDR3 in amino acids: CASSQESGISYGYTF. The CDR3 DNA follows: TGCGCCAGCAGCCAAGAATCAGGGATTAGCTATGGCTACACCTTC.

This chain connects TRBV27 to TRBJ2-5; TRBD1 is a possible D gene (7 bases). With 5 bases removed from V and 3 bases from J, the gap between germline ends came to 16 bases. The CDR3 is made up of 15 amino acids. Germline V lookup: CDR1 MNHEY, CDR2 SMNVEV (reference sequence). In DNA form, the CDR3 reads TGTGCCAGCAGTCCTTCGACAGGGAGGAAAGAGACCCAGTACTTC. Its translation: CASSPSTGRKETQYF.

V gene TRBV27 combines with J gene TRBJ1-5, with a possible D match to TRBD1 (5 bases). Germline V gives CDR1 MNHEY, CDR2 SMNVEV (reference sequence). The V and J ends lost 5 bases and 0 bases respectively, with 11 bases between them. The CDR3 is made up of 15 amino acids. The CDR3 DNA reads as TGTGCCAGCAGTCCAGCAGGGAATAGCAATCAGCCCCAGCATTTT. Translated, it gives CASSPAGNSNQPQHF.

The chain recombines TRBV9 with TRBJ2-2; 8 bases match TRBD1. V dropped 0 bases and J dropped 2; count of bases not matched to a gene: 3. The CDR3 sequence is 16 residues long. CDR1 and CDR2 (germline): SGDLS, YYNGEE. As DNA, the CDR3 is TGTGCCAGCAGCGTAGTGTCAGGGGGCAACACCGGGGAGCTGTTTTTT. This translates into CASSVVSGGNTGELFF.

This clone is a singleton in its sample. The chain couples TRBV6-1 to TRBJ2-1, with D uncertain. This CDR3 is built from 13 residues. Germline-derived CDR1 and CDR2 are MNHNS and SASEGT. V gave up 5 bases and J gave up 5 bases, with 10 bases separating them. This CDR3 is CASSPRGNNEQFF. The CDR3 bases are TGTGCCAGCAGTCCCCGCGGCAACAATGAGCAGTTCTTC.

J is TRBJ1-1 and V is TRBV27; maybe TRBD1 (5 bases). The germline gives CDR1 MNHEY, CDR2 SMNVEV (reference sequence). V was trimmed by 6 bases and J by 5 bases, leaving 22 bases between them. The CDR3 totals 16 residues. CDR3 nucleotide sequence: TGTGCCAGCAGCTCCTTCCCGGGACCAGGTGGGACTGAAGCTTTCTTT. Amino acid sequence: CASSSFPGPGGTEAFF.

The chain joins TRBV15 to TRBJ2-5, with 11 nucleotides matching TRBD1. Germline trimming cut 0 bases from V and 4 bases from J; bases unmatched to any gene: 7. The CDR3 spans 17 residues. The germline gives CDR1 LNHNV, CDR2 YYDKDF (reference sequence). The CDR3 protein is CATSRESPGQGGETQYF. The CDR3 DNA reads TGTGCCACCAGCAGAGAAAGTCCGGGACAGGGGGGAGAGACCCAGTACTTC.

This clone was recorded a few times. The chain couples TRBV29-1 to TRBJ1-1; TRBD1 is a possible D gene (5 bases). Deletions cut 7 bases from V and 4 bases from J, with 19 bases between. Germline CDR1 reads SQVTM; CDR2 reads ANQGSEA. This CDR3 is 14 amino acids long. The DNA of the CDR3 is TGCAGCGCACGGTTTGGGGGAGAGGGCACTGAAGCTTTCTTT. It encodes CSARFGGEGTEAFF.

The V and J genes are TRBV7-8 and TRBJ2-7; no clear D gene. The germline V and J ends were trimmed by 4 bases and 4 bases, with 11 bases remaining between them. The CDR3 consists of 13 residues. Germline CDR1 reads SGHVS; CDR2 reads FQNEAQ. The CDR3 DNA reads TGTGCCAGCAGCTCCGGCGGATGGTACGAGCAGTACTTC. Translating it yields CASSSGGWYEQYF.

In nucleotides, the CDR3 is TGTGCCATCAGTGAACGTCAGGGGGGCTGGGGTCAGCCCCAGCATTTT. Protein product: CAISERQGGWGQPQHF. The V gene is TRBV10-3, the J gene TRBJ1-5, with 7 positions matching TRBD1. Per germline, CDR1 ENHRY and CDR2 SYGVKD. The CDR3 is 16 amino acids. The trim removed 3 bases at V and 6 bases at J, leaving 11 bases unmatched.